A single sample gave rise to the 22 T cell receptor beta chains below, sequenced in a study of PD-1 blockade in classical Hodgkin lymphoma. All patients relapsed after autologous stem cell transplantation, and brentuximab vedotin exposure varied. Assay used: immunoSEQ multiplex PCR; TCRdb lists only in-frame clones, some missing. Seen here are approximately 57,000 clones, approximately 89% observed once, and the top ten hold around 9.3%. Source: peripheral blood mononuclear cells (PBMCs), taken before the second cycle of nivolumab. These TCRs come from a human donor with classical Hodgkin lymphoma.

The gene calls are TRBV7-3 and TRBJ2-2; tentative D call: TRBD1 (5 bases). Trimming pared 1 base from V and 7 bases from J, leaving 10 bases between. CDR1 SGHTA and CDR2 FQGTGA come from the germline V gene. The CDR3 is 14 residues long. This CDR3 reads CASSLRQGFGELFF. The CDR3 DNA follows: TGTGCCAGCAGCTTAAGGCAGGGTTTCGGGGAGCTGTTTTTT.

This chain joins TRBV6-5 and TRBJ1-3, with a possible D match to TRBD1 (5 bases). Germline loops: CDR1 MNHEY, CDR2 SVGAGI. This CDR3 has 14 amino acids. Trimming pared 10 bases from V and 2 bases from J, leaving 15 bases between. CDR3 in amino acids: CATGRTLAGNTIYF. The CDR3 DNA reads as TGTGCCACCGGGAGGACACTAGCTGGAAACACCATATATTTT.

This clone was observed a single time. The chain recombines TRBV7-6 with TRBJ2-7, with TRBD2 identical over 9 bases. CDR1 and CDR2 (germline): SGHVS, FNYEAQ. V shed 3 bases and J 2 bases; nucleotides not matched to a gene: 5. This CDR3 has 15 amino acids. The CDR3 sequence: CASSFAGGSPYEQYF. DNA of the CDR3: TGTGCCAGCAGCTTTGCGGGGGGGTCTCCCTACGAGCAGTACTTC.

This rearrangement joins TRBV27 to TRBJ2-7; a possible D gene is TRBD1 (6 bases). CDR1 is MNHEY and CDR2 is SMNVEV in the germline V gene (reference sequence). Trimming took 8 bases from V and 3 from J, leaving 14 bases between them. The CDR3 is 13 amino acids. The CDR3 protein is CASARQENYEQYF. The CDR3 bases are TGTGCCAGCGCTAGACAGGAAAACTACGAGCAGTACTTC.

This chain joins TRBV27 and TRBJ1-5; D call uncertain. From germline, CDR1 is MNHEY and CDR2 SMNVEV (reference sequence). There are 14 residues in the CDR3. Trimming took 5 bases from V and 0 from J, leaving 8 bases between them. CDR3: CASSITYSNQPQHF. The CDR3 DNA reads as TGTGCCAGCAGTATAACCTATAGCAATCAGCCCCAGCATTTT.

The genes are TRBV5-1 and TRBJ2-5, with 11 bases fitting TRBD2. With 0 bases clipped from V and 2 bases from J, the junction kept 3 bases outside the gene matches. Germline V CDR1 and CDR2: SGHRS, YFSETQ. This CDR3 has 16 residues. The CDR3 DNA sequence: TGCGCCAGCAGCTTGGTCCTAGCGGGAGGACAAGAGACCCAGTACTTC. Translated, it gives CASSLVLAGGQETQYF.

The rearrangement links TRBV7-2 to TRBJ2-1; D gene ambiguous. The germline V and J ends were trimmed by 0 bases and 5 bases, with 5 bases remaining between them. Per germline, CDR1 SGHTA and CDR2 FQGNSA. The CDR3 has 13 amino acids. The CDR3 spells CASSLARDNEQFF. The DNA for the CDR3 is TGTGCCAGCAGCTTAGCACGAGACAATGAGCAGTTCTTC.

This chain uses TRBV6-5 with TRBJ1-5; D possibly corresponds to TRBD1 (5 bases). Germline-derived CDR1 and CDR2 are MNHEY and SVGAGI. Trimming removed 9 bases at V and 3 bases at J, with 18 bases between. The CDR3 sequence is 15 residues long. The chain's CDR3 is CASATDTGDNQPQHF. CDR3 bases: TGTGCCAGTGCTACCGATACAGGAGACAATCAGCCCCAGCATTTT.

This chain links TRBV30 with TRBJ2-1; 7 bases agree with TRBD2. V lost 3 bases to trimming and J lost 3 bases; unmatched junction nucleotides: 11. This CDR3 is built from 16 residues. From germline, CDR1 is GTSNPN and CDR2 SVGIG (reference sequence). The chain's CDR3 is CAWRQTGLVFYNEQFF. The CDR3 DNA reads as TGTGCCTGGAGGCAAACTGGACTAGTTTTCTACAATGAGCAGTTCTTC.

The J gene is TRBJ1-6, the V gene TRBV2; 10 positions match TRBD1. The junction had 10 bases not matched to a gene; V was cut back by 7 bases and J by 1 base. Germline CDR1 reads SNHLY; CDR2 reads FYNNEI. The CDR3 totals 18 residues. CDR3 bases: TGTGCCAGCATCAGACCCGGGACAGGGGTATCCTATAATTCACCCCTCCACTTT. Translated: CASIRPGTGVSYNSPLHF.

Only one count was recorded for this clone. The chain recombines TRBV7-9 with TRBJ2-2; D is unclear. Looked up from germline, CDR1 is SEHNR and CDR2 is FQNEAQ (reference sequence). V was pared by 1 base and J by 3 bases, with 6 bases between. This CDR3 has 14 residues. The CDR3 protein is CASSLVSHTGELFF. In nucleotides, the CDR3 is TGTGCCAGCAGCTTAGTCTCCCACACCGGGGAGCTGTTTTTT.

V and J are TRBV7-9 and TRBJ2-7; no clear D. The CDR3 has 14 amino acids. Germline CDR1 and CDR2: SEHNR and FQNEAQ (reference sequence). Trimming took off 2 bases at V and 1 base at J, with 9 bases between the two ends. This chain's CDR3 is CASSLSDASYEQYF. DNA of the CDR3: TGTGCCAGCAGCTTAAGTGACGCTTCCTACGAGCAGTACTTC.

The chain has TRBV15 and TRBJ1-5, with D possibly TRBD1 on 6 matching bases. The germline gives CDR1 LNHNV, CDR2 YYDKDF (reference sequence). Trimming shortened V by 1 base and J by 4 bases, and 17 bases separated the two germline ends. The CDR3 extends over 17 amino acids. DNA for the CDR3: TGTGCCACCAGCAGAGGTGCCCTAAGGGGGTTTAATCAGCCCCAGCATTTT. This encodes CATSRGALRGFNQPQHF.

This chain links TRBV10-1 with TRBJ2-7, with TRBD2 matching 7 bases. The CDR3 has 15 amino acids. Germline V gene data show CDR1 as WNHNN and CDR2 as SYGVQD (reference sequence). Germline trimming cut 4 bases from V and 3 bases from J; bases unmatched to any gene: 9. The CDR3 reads CASSGGTSALYEQYF. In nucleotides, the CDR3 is TGCGCCAGCAGTGGAGGAACTAGCGCGCTCTACGAGCAGTACTTC.

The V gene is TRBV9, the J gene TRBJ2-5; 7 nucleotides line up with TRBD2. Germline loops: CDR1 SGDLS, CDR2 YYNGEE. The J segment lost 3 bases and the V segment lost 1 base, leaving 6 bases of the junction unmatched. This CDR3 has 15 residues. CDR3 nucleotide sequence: TGTGCCAGCAGCGTACACTGGACTAGTAAAGAGACCCAGTACTTC. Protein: CASSVHWTSKETQYF.

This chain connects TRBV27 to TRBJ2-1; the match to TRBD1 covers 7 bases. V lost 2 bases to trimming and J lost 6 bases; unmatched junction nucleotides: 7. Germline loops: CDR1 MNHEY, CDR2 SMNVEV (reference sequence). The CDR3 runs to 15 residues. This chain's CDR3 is CASSLLPGGSNEQFF. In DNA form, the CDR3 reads TGTGCCAGCAGTTTACTCCCAGGGGGAAGCAATGAGCAGTTCTTC.

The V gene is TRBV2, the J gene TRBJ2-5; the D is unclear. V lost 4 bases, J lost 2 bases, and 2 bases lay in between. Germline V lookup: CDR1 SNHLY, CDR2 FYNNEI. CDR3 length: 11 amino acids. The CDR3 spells CASSVQETQYF. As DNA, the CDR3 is TGTGCCAGCAGTGTACAAGAGACCCAGTACTTC.

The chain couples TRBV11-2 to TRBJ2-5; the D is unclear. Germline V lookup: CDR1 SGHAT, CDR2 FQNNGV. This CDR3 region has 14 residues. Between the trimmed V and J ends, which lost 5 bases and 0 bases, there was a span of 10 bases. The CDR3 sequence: CASSPRSYQETQYF. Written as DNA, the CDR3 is TGTGCCAGCAGCCCACGGTCTTACCAAGAGACCCAGTACTTC.

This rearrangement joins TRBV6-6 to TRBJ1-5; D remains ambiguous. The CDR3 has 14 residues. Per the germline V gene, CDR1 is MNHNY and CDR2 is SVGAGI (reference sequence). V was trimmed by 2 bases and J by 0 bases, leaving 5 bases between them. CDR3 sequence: CASSYSYSNQPQHF. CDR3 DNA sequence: TGTGCCAGCAGTTACAGTTATAGCAATCAGCCCCAGCATTTT.

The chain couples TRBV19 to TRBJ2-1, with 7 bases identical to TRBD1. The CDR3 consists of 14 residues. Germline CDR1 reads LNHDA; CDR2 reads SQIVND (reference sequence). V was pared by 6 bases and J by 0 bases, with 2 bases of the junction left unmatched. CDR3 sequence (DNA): TGTGCCAGTAGGGGACAGTTCTCCTACAATGAGCAGTTCTTC. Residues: CASRGQFSYNEQFF.

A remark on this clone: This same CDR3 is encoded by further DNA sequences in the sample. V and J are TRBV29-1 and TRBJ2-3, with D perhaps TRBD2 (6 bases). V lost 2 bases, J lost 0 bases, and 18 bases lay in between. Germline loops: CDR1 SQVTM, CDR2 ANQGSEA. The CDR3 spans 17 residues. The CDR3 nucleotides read TGCAGCGTTGAACTGGCGGGGATGGCTCCTAGCACAGATACGCAGTATTTT. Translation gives CSVELAGMAPSTDTQYF.

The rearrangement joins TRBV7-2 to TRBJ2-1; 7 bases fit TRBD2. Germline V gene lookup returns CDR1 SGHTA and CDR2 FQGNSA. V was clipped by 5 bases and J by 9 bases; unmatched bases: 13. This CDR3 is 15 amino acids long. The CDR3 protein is CASSHGAGVKTEQFF. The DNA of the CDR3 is TGTGCCAGCAGCCACGGGGCGGGAGTGAAGACTGAGCAGTTCTTC.